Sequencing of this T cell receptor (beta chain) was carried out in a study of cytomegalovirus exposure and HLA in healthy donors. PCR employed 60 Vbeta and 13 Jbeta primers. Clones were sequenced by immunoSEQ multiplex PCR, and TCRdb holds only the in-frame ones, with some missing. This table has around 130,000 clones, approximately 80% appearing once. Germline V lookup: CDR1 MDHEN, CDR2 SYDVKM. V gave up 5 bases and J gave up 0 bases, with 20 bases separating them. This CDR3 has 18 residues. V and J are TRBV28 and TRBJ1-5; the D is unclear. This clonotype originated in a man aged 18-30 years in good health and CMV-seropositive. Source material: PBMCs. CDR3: CASSQTRREAYSNQPQHF. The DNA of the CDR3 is TGTGCCAGCAGTCAAACCCGTCGGGAGGCTTATAGCAATCAGCCCCAGCATTTT.